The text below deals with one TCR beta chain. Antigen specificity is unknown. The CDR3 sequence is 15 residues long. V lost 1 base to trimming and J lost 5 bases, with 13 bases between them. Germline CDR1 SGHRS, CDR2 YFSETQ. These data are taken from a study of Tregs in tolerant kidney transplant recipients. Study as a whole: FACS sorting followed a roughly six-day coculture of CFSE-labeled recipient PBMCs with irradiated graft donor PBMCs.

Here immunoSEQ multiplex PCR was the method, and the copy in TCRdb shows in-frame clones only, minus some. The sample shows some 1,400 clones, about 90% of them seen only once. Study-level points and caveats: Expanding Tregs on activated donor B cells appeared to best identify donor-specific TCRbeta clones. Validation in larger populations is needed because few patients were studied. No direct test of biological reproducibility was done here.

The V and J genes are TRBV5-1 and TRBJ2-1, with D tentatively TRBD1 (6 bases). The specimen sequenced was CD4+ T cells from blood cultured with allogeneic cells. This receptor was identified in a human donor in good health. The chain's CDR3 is CASSLMGATHNEQFF. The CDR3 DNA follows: TGCGCCAGCAGCTTGATGGGGGCCACCCACAATGAGCAGTTCTTC.